The clone carrying this T cell receptor (beta chain) was counted between two and nine times. The library labeled individual cDNA molecules by adding unique molecular identifiers to them. Using its own MiXCR run on the RACE reads, TCRdb lists one record per CDR3 protein. Found here are about 42,000 distinct CDR3 sequences, more than 8.5% of them singletons; the top ten hold approximately 15%. V was pared by 0 bases and J by 0 bases, with 1 base between. Germline CDR1 SGDLS, CDR2 YYNGEE. This CDR3 has 13 residues. Regarding time point: patch test 2, 6 weeks after DPC sensitization. Specified treatment: therapeutic diphenylcyclopropenone sensitization with weekly scalp DPC. The sample belongs to a study of human T cells and chemical hapten exposure. Turning to the study itself: Patch testing placed 0.01% DPC on the upper back, with readings at 6 days. Mostly female, the patients presented with alopecia areata, totalis or universalis.

The sample was whole blood, taken in connection with sensitization to the hapten diphenylcyclopropenone (DPC). This rearrangement joins TRBV9 to TRBJ2-1; D unclear. The receptor's source is a woman between 40 and 55 years old with alopecia areata. Some clones in this sample may be carry-over from other donors' samples. The CDR3 DNA sequence: TGTGCCAGCAGCGTAGCCTCCTACAATGAGCAGTTCTTC. The encoded protein is CASSVASYNEQFF.